A selection of T cell receptor beta chains follows, all from one sample in a study of shared clonotypes between healthy human individuals. TCRdb's table, derived via immunoSEQ multiplex PCR, lists solely in-frame clones and lacks some. The top ten hold roughly 0.57% of the sample, which has 900,000 to 1,200,000 clones, approximately 80% seen once. The sample comprised memory CD4+ T cells from PBMCs. The receptors were sampled from a man between 18 and 29 years old in good health. Some clones in this sample may be carry-over from other donors' samples. CDR3s leave out the opening cysteine and the closing phenylalanine or tryptophan.

J,V,CDR3
TRBJ1-2,TRBV7-2,ASSHRDLGGYT
TRBJ2-1,TRBV19,ASSNVDEQF
TRBJ2-7,TRBV7-9,ASSPGDVYPYEQY
TRBJ2-3,TRBV5-1,ASSAGLAESTDTQY
TRBJ2-3,TRBV5-1,ASSGTSTDTQY
TRBJ1-2,TRBV28,ASSRSGAYGYT
TRBJ1-1,TRBV5-4,ASSPSGGGRMNTEAF
TRBJ2-3,TRBV28,ASRMYRGVSDTQY
TRBJ2-2,TRBV7-9,ASTATGGETGELF
TRBJ1-5,TRBV16,ASSLSGVGQPQH
-,TRBV29-1,SVLWRTGSYEQY
TRBJ2-3,TRBV7-2,ASSFGGGDTQY
TRBJ1-1,TRBV7-9,ASSFRRENTEAF
TRBJ2-7,TRBV10-3,AISDLKSGSSYEQY
TRBJ2-1,TRBV7-3,ASSPGGSHNEQF
TRBJ2-5,TRBV29-1,SVETGALPETQY
TRBJ1-1,TRBV5-6,ASSDDTNTEAF
TRBJ1-1,TRBV5-8,ASTRSGNTEAF
TRBJ2-7,TRBV2,ASRRQGAQPEQY
TRBJ1-1,TRBV5-4,ASSLAQMGYTEAF
TRBJ2-2,TRBV7-3,ASSSRTSGSNTGELF
TRBJ2-3,TRBV5-4,ASSPDRESTDTQY
TRBJ1-1,TRBV9,ASSNRGHTEAF
TRBJ2-7,TRBV7-9,ASSFSSGGEQY
TRBJ1-1,TRBV4-1,ASTPTGFSEAF
TRBJ2-7,TRBV7-2,ASRQPLVSYEQY
TRBJ1-2,TRBV6-1,ASEGRLYGYT
TRBJ1-2,TRBV5-1,ASSLAGGYGYT
TRBJ1-2,TRBV29-1,SVEGRGVAYGYT
TRBJ1-3,TRBV7-6,ASSARLGGAGGNTIY
TRBJ1-2,TRBV6-5,ASSSWGRGIYGYT
TRBJ2-2,TRBV7-8,ASSLGSPNTGELF
TRBJ2-7,TRBV7-2,ASSLDRVPYEQY
TRBJ2-7,TRBV28,ASSSLRGLAREQY
TRBJ1-5,TRBV4-2,ASSQDNGDQPQH
TRBJ2-1,TRBV4-2,ASSLGLAGHNEQF
TRBJ1-2,TRBV7-2,ASTTPGSTGRYGYT
TRBJ2-3,TRBV6-6,ASSPNTPPTQY
TRBJ2-1,TRBV19,ASVSSYNEQF
TRBJ2-1,TRBV5-1,ASSAGAAYNEQF
TRBJ1-2,TRBV6-1,ASSEVDSPGYGYT
TRBJ2-7,TRBV27,ASSWPPVRSGEQY
TRBJ1-3,TRBV28,ASIPGRGNTIY
TRBJ2-7,TRBV6-6,ASRRGLAAVSEQY
TRBJ2-7,TRBV28,ASSLGDSSYEQY
TRBJ2-3,TRBV15,ATSRGGRDTQY
TRBJ2-4,TRBV18,ASSPQGRGAKNIQY
TRBJ2-7,TRBV5-1,ASGSKGNGEQY
TRBJ2-7,TRBV6-1,ASSEAGTGSSYEQY
TRBJ1-4,TRBV2,ATSVGGRGEKLF
TRBJ2-7,TRBV6-1,ASSEGQDFTYEQY